The present TCR beta chain was sequenced within a study of PD-1 blockade in classical Hodgkin lymphoma. Study-level findings and limits: Unlike CD8+ TCR diversity, which did not rise significantly by C4D1, CD4+ TCR diversity did. Healthy donors were reported to have higher baseline TCR diversity than newly diagnosed patients. Some patients began nivolumab under 1 year after ASCT. These patients were excluded from later analyses.

A remark on this clone: Its antigen is unidentified.

TCRdb's copy holds only in-frame clones and misses some; the assay was immunoSEQ multiplex PCR. Among about 27,000 clones listed, approximately 86% were seen once. Every single patient, without exception, relapsed after autologous stem cell transplantation, and brentuximab vedotin exposure varied. From thawed PBMCs, magnetic negative selection was used to isolate the CD8+ T cells. The germline V gene encodes CDR1 SNHLY and CDR2 FYNNEI. The CDR3 is 13 residues long. With V trimmed by 9 bases and J by 7 bases, 6 bases remained unmatched. The rearrangement uses TRBV2 and TRBJ2-3; 11 positions match TRBD2. The sequenced sample was CD8+ T cells from blood, obtained at baseline. The TCR originated in a human donor with classical Hodgkin lymphoma. The CDR3 loop reads CARLAGDGNTQYF. CDR3 sequence (DNA): TGTGCCAGACTAGCGGGAGATGGAAATACGCAGTATTTT.